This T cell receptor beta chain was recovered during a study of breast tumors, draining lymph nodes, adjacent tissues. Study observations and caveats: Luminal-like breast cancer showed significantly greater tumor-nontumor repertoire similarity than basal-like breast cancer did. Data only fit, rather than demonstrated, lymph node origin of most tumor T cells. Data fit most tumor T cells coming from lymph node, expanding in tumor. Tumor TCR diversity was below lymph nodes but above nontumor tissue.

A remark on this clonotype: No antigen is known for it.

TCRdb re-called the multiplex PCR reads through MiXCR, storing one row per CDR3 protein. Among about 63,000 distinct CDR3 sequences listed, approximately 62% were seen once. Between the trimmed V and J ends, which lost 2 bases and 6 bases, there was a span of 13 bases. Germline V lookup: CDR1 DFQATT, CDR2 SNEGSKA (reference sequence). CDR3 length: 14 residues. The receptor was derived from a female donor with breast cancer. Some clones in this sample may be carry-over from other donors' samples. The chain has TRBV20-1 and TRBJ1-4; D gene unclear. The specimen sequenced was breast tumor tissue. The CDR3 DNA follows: TGCAGTGCTAGACCCGGGTCCGGCCATGAAAAACTGTTTTTT. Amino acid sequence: CSARPGSGHEKLFF.